These 28 T cell receptor beta chains were sequenced from one sample in a study of blood T cell repertoires in COVID-19. TCRdb keeps only in-frame clones here, not all; method: immunoSEQ multiplex PCR. This table has roughly 280,000 clones, over 85% appearing once. Sequencing used PBMCs or T cells enriched from blood (not recorded which). The receptors stem from a woman aged 60 to 75 who had recovered from COVID-19.

This clone was picked up a small number of times. The rearrangement uses TRBV5-1 and TRBJ2-1; 8 bases map to TRBD2. Trimming removed 7 bases from V and 5 bases from J; junction bases left unmatched: 14. From germline, CDR1 is SGHRS and CDR2 YFSETQ. The CDR3 is made up of 16 amino acids. The chain's CDR3 is CASGHNRQLADNEQFF. The CDR3 nucleotides read TGCGCCAGCGGACATAATCGGCAACTAGCGGACAATGAGCAGTTCTTC. The variable domain in full, completed from reference TRBV5-1 and TRBJ2-1, reads KAGVTQTPRYLIKTRGQQVTLSCSPISGHRSVSWYQQTPGQGLQFLFEYFSETQRNKGNFPGRFSGRQFSNSRSEMNVSTLELGDSALYLCASGHNRQLADNEQFFGPGTRLTVL.

The CDR3 sequence is CASSQDPGLVANNSPLHF. The CDR3 DNA reads TGCGCCAGCAGCCAAGATCCGGGGTTAGTCGCCAATAATTCACCCCTCCACTTT. The gene calls are TRBV4-1 and TRBJ1-6, with unresolved D. The CDR3 sequence is 18 residues long. V was shortened by 0 bases and J by 5 bases, with 17 bases between the two germline ends. Germline lookup yields CDR1 MGHRA and CDR2 YSYEKL.

The chain couples TRBV29-1 to TRBJ1-1, with 7 bases aligning to TRBD1. Germline CDR1 reads SQVTM; CDR2 reads ANQGSEA. Trimming removed 4 bases from V and 4 bases from J; junction bases left unmatched: 15. This CDR3 spans 16 amino acids. CDR3 amino acids: CSVVGRGGGKGTEAFF. DNA for the CDR3: TGCAGCGTTGTGGGTAGAGGGGGCGGAAAGGGCACTGAAGCTTTCTTT.

The J gene is TRBJ1-5, the V gene TRBV4-1; a weak D match, TRBD1 (6 bases). CDR3 size: 15 residues. Germline assignment: CDR1 MGHRA and CDR2 YSYEKL. The ends were cut back, 2 bases at V and 2 bases at J, with 10 bases in the middle. CDR3 nucleotides: TGCGCCAGCAGCCAACAGGACAGAGGCAATCAGCCCCAGCATTTT. Its protein is CASSQQDRGNQPQHF.

The chain uses TRBV6-1 and TRBJ1-6; the D gene is possibly TRBD1 (6 bases). The CDR3 is 15 amino acids. V gave up 0 bases and J gave up 7 bases, with 10 bases separating them. Germline lookup yields CDR1 MNHNS and CDR2 SASEGT. DNA of the CDR3: TGTGCCAGCAGTGAAGCAAGGACAGAGAATTCACCCCTCCACTTT. Translated: CASSEARTENSPLHF.

This chain links TRBV2 with TRBJ1-2; the D gene is possibly TRBD1 (6 bases). Germline CDR1 and CDR2: SNHLY and FYNNEI. CDR3 length: 13 residues. V lost 8 bases to trimming and J lost 7 bases, with 17 bases between them. CDR3 in DNA: TGTGCCAGCGGGGGACAAGGAAGAGGTGGCTACACCTTC. Amino acid sequence: CASGGQGRGGYTF.

This clone was recorded once. J is TRBJ2-7 and V is TRBV5-1, with 8 bases lining up with TRBD1. Germline values: CDR1 SGHRS, CDR2 YFSETQ. Trimming cost V 3 bases and J 2 bases; bases outside gene matches: 10. The CDR3 is 16 amino acids. CDR3 nucleotide sequence: TGCGCCAGCAGCTCGAAGCAGGGGGCGGGCCCCTACGAGCAGTACTTC. Translation: CASSSKQGAGPYEQYF.

This clone was observed a few times. This chain uses TRBV5-8 with TRBJ2-5; D is ambiguous. Trimming pared 5 bases from V and 4 bases from J, leaving 9 bases between. From germline, CDR1 is SGHTS and CDR2 YDEGEE. CDR3 size: 12 residues. CDR3 in DNA: TGTGCCAGCAGGAAGCACTCAGAGACCCAGTACTTC. This gives the protein CASRKHSETQYF.

The chain uses TRBV3-1 (or the pseudogene TRBV3-2) and TRBJ1-1; D is possibly TRBD1 (6 bases). The CDR3 is made up of 16 amino acids. Trimming pared 6 bases from V and 4 bases from J, leaving 21 bases between. CDR1 and CDR2 from the germline V gene are LGHDT and YNNKEL (reference sequence). CDR3 sequence: CASSPWGGGAGTEAFF. The DNA for the CDR3 is TGTGCCAGCAGTCCCTGGGGTGGGGGGGCTGGCACTGAAGCTTTCTTT.

This chain links TRBV5-1 with TRBJ1-3, with 8 bases that match TRBD1. Germline V gene data show CDR1 as SGHRS and CDR2 as YFSETQ. The trim removed 2 bases at V and 0 bases at J, leaving 7 bases unmatched. This CDR3 comprises 17 residues. The DNA of the CDR3 is TGCGCCAGCAGCTTCTTGACAGGGGCGTCCTCTGGAAACACCATATATTTT. Translated, it gives CASSFLTGASSGNTIYF.

This sequence joins TRBV7-9 and TRBJ1-1; D not resolved. This CDR3 region has 15 residues. Trimming left V 1 base short and J 3 bases short, with 12 bases between. Germline-derived CDR1 and CDR2 are SEHNR and FQNEAQ (reference sequence). CDR3 amino acids: CASSLGVGRDTEAFF. The CDR3 DNA sequence: TGTGCCAGCAGCTTAGGTGTAGGGAGGGACACTGAAGCTTTCTTT.

A remark on this clone: In the same sample, other DNA sequences code for this CDR3. The gene calls are TRBV28 and TRBJ1-1; D perhaps matches TRBD1 (5 bases). CDR1 MDHEN and CDR2 SYDVKM come from the germline V gene. Trimming removed 2 bases at V and 2 bases at J, with 9 bases between. This CDR3 is 14 amino acids long. CDR3 DNA sequence: TGTGCCAGCAGTTTACTGACAGAAAACACTGAAGCTTTCTTT. Its protein product is CASSLLTENTEAFF.

V usage is TRBV7-3 and J usage is TRBJ2-1, with D possibly TRBD2 on 5 matching bases. The CDR3 contains 14 residues. Germline loops: CDR1 SGHTA, CDR2 FQGTGA. V gave up 4 bases and J gave up 0 bases, with 7 bases separating them. CDR3: CASSSGDSYNEQFF. The CDR3 DNA sequence: TGTGCCAGCAGCTCCGGGGACTCCTACAATGAGCAGTTCTTC.

This chain links TRBV5-1 with TRBJ2-7, with TRBD1 matching over 7 bases. The V segment lost 0 bases and the J segment 0 bases; nucleotides outside the gene matches: 6. Per the germline V gene, CDR1 is SGHRS and CDR2 is YFSETQ. This CDR3 is 16 amino acids long. CDR3 residues: CASSLVDRKISYEQYF. The CDR3 DNA is TGCGCCAGCAGCTTGGTGGACAGGAAGATCTCCTACGAGCAGTACTTC.

This sequence joins TRBV5-6 and TRBJ2-3; D perhaps matches TRBD1 (6 bases). The V end lost 2 bases, the J end lost 2 bases, and 12 bases lay between the germline ends. Germline V lookup: CDR1 SGHDT, CDR2 YYEEEE. This CDR3 has 15 residues. CDR3 residues: CASSFDRPFTDTQYF. CDR3 coding DNA: TGTGCCAGCAGCTTTGACAGGCCTTTCACAGATACGCAGTATTTT. Full variable domain (remainder filled in from reference TRBV5-6 and TRBJ2-3): DAGVTQSPTHLIKTRGQQVTLRCSPKSGHDTVSWYQQALGQGPQFIFQYYEEEERQRGNFPDRFSGHQFPNYSSELNVNALLLGDSALYLCASSFDRPFTDTQYFGPGTRLTVL.

The chain couples TRBV5-8 to TRBJ1-3; maybe TRBD1 (5 bases). The CDR3 extends over 15 amino acids. Germline values: CDR1 SGHTS, CDR2 YDEGEE. V was pared by 0 bases and J by 2 bases, with 9 bases between. CDR3 in amino acids: CASSLGGAPGNTIYF. The CDR3 nucleotides read TGTGCCAGCAGCTTGGGTGGGGCTCCTGGAAACACCATATATTTT.

CDR3 sequence: CASSSWGVGFYNEQFF. Here the CDR3 DNA reads TGTGCCAGCAGTTCCTGGGGGGTGGGTTTCTACAATGAGCAGTTCTTC. This rearrangement joins TRBV27 to TRBJ2-1, with D possibly TRBD2 on 6 matching bases. This CDR3 region has 16 residues. Per the germline V gene, CDR1 is MNHEY and CDR2 is SMNVEV (reference sequence). Trimming removed 4 bases from V and 3 bases from J, with 16 bases in between.

The chain recombines TRBV9 with TRBJ1-5, with 7 bases aligning to TRBD1. V trimming: 5 bases; J trimming: 0 bases; junction bases outside the gene matches: 8. Germline V gene lookup returns CDR1 SGDLS and CDR2 YYNGEE. There are 16 residues in the CDR3. This chain's CDR3 is CASRRGQDYSNQPQHF. The CDR3 nucleotides read TGTGCCAGCAGGAGGGGGCAGGACTATAGCAATCAGCCCCAGCATTTT.

This chain links TRBV19 with TRBJ1-5; tentatively, D is TRBD1 (5 bases). V lost 8 bases, J lost 4 bases, and 15 bases lay in between. CDR1 is LNHDA and CDR2 is SQIVND in the germline V gene (reference sequence). The CDR3 totals 14 residues. CDR3 amino acids: CASGTGTANQPQHF. The CDR3 DNA is TGTGCCAGTGGGACCGGGACTGCTAATCAGCCCCAGCATTTT.

The chain employs TRBV3-1 (or the pseudogene TRBV3-2) and TRBJ2-7, with 9 bases identical to TRBD2. The CDR3 totals 15 residues. Germline V gene sequence: CDR1 LGHDT, CDR2 YNNKEL (reference sequence). V was pared by 5 bases and J by 2 bases, with 7 bases of the junction left unmatched. CDR3 coding DNA: TGTGCCAGCAGCTCACCGACTAGCGGAGCCTACGAGCAGTACTTC. Translation gives CASSSPTSGAYEQYF.

This clone was seen more than once but under ten times. The V gene is TRBV28, the J gene TRBJ2-7, with D perhaps TRBD2 (6 bases). Germline V gene lookup returns CDR1 MDHEN and CDR2 SYDVKM. The CDR3 has 14 residues. The germline V and J ends were trimmed by 6 bases and 4 bases, with 16 bases remaining between them. The CDR3 DNA follows: TGTGCCAGCAGCTCAAGCGGGTCTATGTACGAGCAGTACTTC. Residues: CASSSSGSMYEQYF.

Comment on this clone: Other nucleotide sequences in the sample specify the same CDR3. The chain combines TRBV5-1 with TRBJ2-4; D may be TRBD2 (5 bases). Trimming took 2 bases from V and 5 from J, leaving 8 bases between them. Per germline, CDR1 SGHRS and CDR2 YFSETQ. CDR3 length equals 13 residues. The CDR3 region has the DNA TGCGCCAGCAGCTTAGCGGCGGAAAACATTCAGTACTTC. Translation: CASSLAAENIQYF. The full variable domain, rest sourced from reference TRBV5-1 and TRBJ2-4, is KAGVTQTPRYLIKTRGQQVTLSCSPISGHRSVSWYQQTPGQGLQFLFEYFSETQRNKGNFPGRFSGRQFSNSRSEMNVSTLELGDSALYLCASSLAAENIQYFGAGTRLSVL.

This clone has just one count. This chain links TRBV5-4 with TRBJ2-2, with 13 bases identical to TRBD2. This CDR3 is built from 15 residues. With 4 bases clipped from V and 8 bases from J, the junction kept 5 bases outside the gene matches. Germline V lookup: CDR1 SGHNT, CDR2 YYREEE (reference sequence). The DNA of the CDR3 is TGTGCCAGCAGCACCGGGACTAGCGGGATTGGGGAGCTGTTTTTT. This codes for CASSTGTSGIGELFF.

V is TRBV29-1 and J is TRBJ1-2, with unresolved D. V was cut by 5 bases and J by 7 bases, with 11 bases left in between. Germline CDR1 reads SQVTM; CDR2 reads ANQGSEA. This CDR3 contains 11 residues. For the CDR3, the DNA is TGCAGCGTTCGAACAGTTGGTGGCTACACCTTC. Translated: CSVRTVGGYTF.

This clone has a handful of counts. The rearrangement uses TRBV5-4 and TRBJ2-7; D perhaps matches TRBD1 (7 bases). Per germline, CDR1 SGHNT and CDR2 YYREEE (reference sequence). Trimming cost V 3 bases and J 3 bases, with 10 bases left between them. This CDR3 comprises 13 residues. The CDR3 is CASSSGGRYEQYF. The DNA of the CDR3 is TGTGCCAGCAGCTCAGGGGGGCGCTACGAGCAGTACTTC.

The gene calls are TRBV6-5 and TRBJ2-1; 12 nucleotides line up with TRBD2. The CDR3 has 15 residues. From germline, CDR1 is MNHEY and CDR2 SVGAGI. V was pared by 7 bases and J by 2 bases, with 3 bases of the junction left unmatched. In nucleotides, the CDR3 is TGTGCCAGCAATCCTAGCGGGAGGGCCTACAATGAGCAGTTCTTC. Translating gives CASNPSGRAYNEQFF.

This chain connects TRBV30 to TRBJ1-1, with D maybe TRBD1 (5 bases). The CDR3 is made up of 12 amino acids. V dropped 2 bases and J dropped 5 bases, with 9 bases sitting between them. Germline loops: CDR1 GTSNPN, CDR2 SVGIG (reference sequence). DNA of the CDR3: TGTGCCTGGAGTCCAGGGCCAACTGAAGCTTTCTTT. Its translation: CAWSPGPTEAFF.

This clone was observed a few times. CDR3 loop: CAISAVLPGQGYQPQHF. The CDR3 DNA is TGTGCCATCAGCGCAGTGTTGCCCGGACAGGGGTATCAGCCCCAGCATTTT. V and J are TRBV10-3 and TRBJ1-5, with 9 nucleotides matching TRBD1. Germline CDR1 is ENHRY and CDR2 is SYGVKD. The CDR3 is 17 amino acids. V trimming: 6 bases; J trimming: 5 bases; junction bases outside the gene matches: 14.